One and the same sample provided the 16 T cell receptor beta chains below, sequenced in a study of CD8 T cells in Susac syndrome. Random hexamers served to reverse transcribe roughly 0.45 to 1 ug RNA. MiXCR, run by TCRdb on the immunoSEQ multiplex PCR reads, gives a single entry per CDR3 protein. The table shows 150,000 to 190,000 distinct CDR3 sequences, with roughly 94% occurring only once. Sequenced material: CD8+ T cells from PBMCs. The receptors derive from a human donor with multiple sclerosis.

This rearrangement joins TRBV9 to TRBJ1-2; D is perhaps TRBD1 (5 bases). The germline CDR1 and CDR2 sequences are SGDLS and YYNGEE. Between the trimmed V and J ends, which lost 3 bases and 5 bases, there was a span of 8 bases. The CDR3 is 12 amino acids. The CDR3 region has the DNA TGTGCCAGCAGCGACAGGATTTATGGCTACACCTTC. Translated, it gives CASSDRIYGYTF.

The chain's CDR3 is CASSAGQGFAYEQYF. For the CDR3, the DNA is TGTGCCAGTAGTGCCGGACAGGGTTTTGCCTACGAGCAGTACTTC. The J gene is TRBJ2-7, the V gene TRBV19, with 8 positions matching TRBD1. The length of the CDR3 is 15 residues. The germline V gene has CDR1 LNHDA and CDR2 SQIVND (reference sequence). V lost 5 bases to trimming and J lost 2 bases; unmatched junction nucleotides: 8.

The V and J genes are TRBV29-1 and TRBJ2-3, with 7 bases fitting TRBD2. From germline, CDR1 is SQVTM and CDR2 ANQGSEA. V gave up 5 bases and J gave up 0 bases; unmatched junction bases: 8. The CDR3 extends over 15 amino acids. Here the CDR3 DNA reads TGCAGCGTTCGACTAGCTCGATCTAGCACAGATACGCAGTATTTT. Protein product: CSVRLARSSTDTQYF.

The V call is TRBV5-4, the J call TRBJ2-7; 8 bases match TRBD1. The CDR3 consists of 14 residues. Germline V gene lookup returns CDR1 SGHNT and CDR2 YYREEE (reference sequence). V lost 0 bases, J lost 6 bases, and 5 bases stayed unmatched. The CDR3 sequence is CASSLDRGSPEQYF. The DNA for the CDR3 is TGTGCCAGCAGCTTGGACAGGGGGAGCCCCGAGCAGTACTTC.

This clonotype was counted once. The V and J genes are TRBV14 and TRBJ1-6, with D perhaps matching TRBD1 (5 bases). With 4 bases removed from V and 5 bases from J, the gap between germline ends came to 18 bases. In germline, CDR1 is SGHDN, CDR2 FVKESK. This CDR3 contains 17 residues. The CDR3: CASSLRQPANDNSPLHF. The CDR3 coding sequence is TGTGCCAGCAGCCTCCGACAGCCCGCTAACGATAATTCACCCCTCCACTTT.

The chain couples TRBV29-1 to TRBJ2-2; D is uncertain. In germline, CDR1 is SQVTM, CDR2 ANQGSEA. Trimming pared 2 bases from V and 2 bases from J, leaving 9 bases between. This CDR3 has 14 residues. The CDR3 sequence is CSVESSSNTGELFF. CDR3 DNA: TGCAGCGTTGAATCGAGTAGTAACACCGGGGAGCTGTTTTTT.

This chain's CDR3 is CASSLQGDNQPQHF. CDR3 DNA sequence: TGTGCCAGCAGCTTGCAGGGCGACAATCAGCCCCAGCATTTT. The genes are TRBV7-9 and TRBJ1-5, with D possibly being TRBD1 (5 bases). The V end was cut by 3 bases, the J end by 3 bases, with 9 bases between. This CDR3 spans 14 amino acids. Looked up from germline, CDR1 is SEHNR and CDR2 is FQNEAQ (reference sequence).

The CDR3 sequence is CASSFPDKGRYEQYF. The CDR3 DNA is TGTGCCAGCAGCTTCCCGGACAAGGGACGCTACGAGCAGTACTTC. The chain joins TRBV7-9 to TRBJ2-7; TRBD1 or TRBD2 may be the D gene (5 bases each). V was cut by 3 bases and J by 3 bases, with 15 bases left in between. Germline values: CDR1 SEHNR, CDR2 FQNEAQ (reference sequence). The CDR3 loop spans 15 amino acids. Using reference TRBV7-9 and TRBJ2-7 for the parts outside the CDR3, the full variable domain is DTGVSQNPRHKITKRGQNVTFRCDPISEHNRLYWYRQTLGQGPEFLTYFQNEAQLEKSRLLSDRFSAERPKGSFSTLEIQRTEQGDSAMYLCASSFPDKGRYEQYFGPGTRLTVT.

The chain joins TRBV27 to TRBJ1-1; D is perhaps TRBD1 (5 bases). The CDR3 totals 14 residues. Germline lookup yields CDR1 MNHEY and CDR2 SMNVEV (reference sequence). With 6 bases removed from V and 5 bases from J, the gap between germline ends came to 16 bases. DNA for the CDR3: TGTGCCAGCAGAAGGGCGGGGCAGGGAACTGAAGCTTTCTTT. Its translation is CASRRAGQGTEAFF.

This clonotype was seen just once. V usage is TRBV19 and J usage is TRBJ2-7; possible D gene TRBD1, 6 bases. This CDR3 spans 14 amino acids. The V gene's germline CDR1 is LNHDA and CDR2 SQIVND (reference sequence). V dropped 5 bases and J dropped 0 bases, with 11 bases sitting between them. The chain's CDR3 is CASSRTVDSYEQYF. The CDR3 bases are TGTGCCAGTAGTCGGACAGTCGACTCCTACGAGCAGTACTTC.

This rearrangement joins TRBV23-1 to TRBJ1-5; no definite D call. TRBV23-1 is filed as an ORF, its function uncertain. This CDR3 comprises 19 residues. The V gene lost 0 bases and the J gene lost 2 bases, with 20 bases spanning the gap. In DNA form, the CDR3 reads TGCGCCAGCAGTCAATCTGGTACCCCGTCCATAAATGGCAATCAGCCCCAGCATTTT. It translates to CASSQSGTPSINGNQPQHF.

The rearrangement uses TRBV7-6 and TRBJ1-1; 8 bases line up with TRBD1. Trimming took 5 bases from V and 1 from J; bases not matched to a gene: 6. CDR3 length: 15 amino acids. In germline, CDR1 is SGHVS, CDR2 FNYEAQ. This CDR3 reads CASSLGGTGNTEAFF. Written as DNA, the CDR3 is TGTGCCAGCAGCCTAGGGGGGACAGGGAACACTGAAGCTTTCTTT. Full variable domain (missing parts from reference TRBV7-6 and TRBJ1-1): GAGVSQSPRYKVTKRGQDVALRCDPISGHVSLYWYRQALGQGPEFLTYFNYEAQQDKSGLPNDRFSAERPEGSISTLTIQRTEQRDSAMYRCASSLGGTGNTEAFFGQGTRLTVV.

This chain connects TRBV3-1 to TRBJ1-2; D is unclear. Trimming pared 0 bases from V and 4 bases from J, leaving 18 bases between. The CDR3 extends over 17 amino acids. Germline V gene sequence: CDR1 LGHDT, CDR2 YNNKEL (reference sequence). The CDR3 nucleotides read TGTGCCAGCAGCCAAGATCTTGGGAGGGAGCTTACCTATGGCTACACCTTC. Amino acids: CASSQDLGRELTYGYTF.

The chain uses TRBV12-5 and TRBJ1-2; the D is unclear. This CDR3 has 13 residues. V gave up 5 bases and J gave up 8 bases, with 15 bases separating them. CDR1 is LGHNT and CDR2 is FRNRAP in the germline V gene. The CDR3 DNA reads as TGTGCTAGTGGTGGGAGCCGTCTAGAAGGCTACACCTTC. It specifies CASGGSRLEGYTF.

The chain has TRBV14 and TRBJ2-5; either TRBD1 or TRBD2 may fit D (5 bases each). The CDR3 has 16 residues. The V end was cut by 4 bases, the J end by 1 base, with 16 bases between. Germline CDR1 is SGHDN and CDR2 is FVKESK. CDR3 nucleotide sequence: TGTGCCAGCAGCCGAGGGAAGCCAGGGTTCCAAGAGACCCAGTACTTC. It encodes CASSRGKPGFQETQYF.

The CDR3 spells CATQDRVYNEQFF. CDR3 DNA sequence: TGTGCCACCCAGGACAGGGTATACAATGAGCAGTTCTTC. The V call is TRBV6-5, the J call TRBJ2-1; 8 nucleotides agree with TRBD1. The CDR3 loop spans 13 amino acids. V lost 10 bases to trimming and J lost 4 bases; unmatched junction nucleotides: 6. Germline CDR1 MNHEY, CDR2 SVGAGI.